This T cell receptor (beta chain) is drawn from a study of T cell responses to AZD1222 COVID-19 vaccine. Findings and caveats of the study: Females made up more of the donors, who were largely white British, and clonal diversity may have come out too low.

TCRdb keeps only in-frame clones here, not all; method: immunoSEQ multiplex PCR. Of about 150,000 clones in the sample, 92% were seen once. Germline CDR1 is MNHEY and CDR2 is SVGAGI. The CDR3 extends over 14 amino acids. Trimming removed 10 bases from V and 1 base from J; junction bases left unmatched: 7. In the case of this clone: Its antigen is still unknown.

The chain carries TRBV6-5 and TRBJ2-7, with TRBD2 identical over 10 bases. The clonotype comes from an adult in good health. The input for sequencing was peripheral blood, taken on day 0 of AZD1222 vaccination. The CDR3 region is CATMLAGVSYEQYF. The CDR3 nucleotides are TGTGCCACCATGCTAGCGGGGGTATCCTACGAGCAGTACTTC.